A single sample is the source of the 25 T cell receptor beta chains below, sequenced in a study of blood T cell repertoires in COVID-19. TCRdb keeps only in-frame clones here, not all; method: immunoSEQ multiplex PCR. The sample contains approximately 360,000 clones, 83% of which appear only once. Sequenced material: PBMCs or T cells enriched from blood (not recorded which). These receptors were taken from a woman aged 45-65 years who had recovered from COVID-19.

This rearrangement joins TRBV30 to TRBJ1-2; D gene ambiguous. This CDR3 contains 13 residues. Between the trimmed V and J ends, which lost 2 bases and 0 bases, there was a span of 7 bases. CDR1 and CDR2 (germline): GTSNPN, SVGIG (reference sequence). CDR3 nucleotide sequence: TGTGCCTGGAGTATGTTTACTAACTATGGCTACACCTTC. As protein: CAWSMFTNYGYTF.

In DNA, the CDR3 is TGCGCCAGCAGCTTGGATGGGGGCGGCGCCACTGAAGCTTTCTTT. Translation gives CASSLDGGGATEAFF. The V gene is TRBV5-1, the J gene TRBJ1-1; D may be TRBD1 (6 bases). The germline V and J ends were trimmed by 0 bases and 4 bases, with 13 bases remaining between them. CDR1 and CDR2 (germline): SGHRS, YFSETQ. The CDR3 totals 15 residues. The variable domain in full, completed from reference TRBV5-1 and TRBJ1-1, reads KAGVTQTPRYLIKTRGQQVTLSCSPISGHRSVSWYQQTPGQGLQFLFEYFSETQRNKGNFPGRFSGRQFSNSRSEMNVSTLELGDSALYLCASSLDGGGATEAFFGQGTRLTVV.

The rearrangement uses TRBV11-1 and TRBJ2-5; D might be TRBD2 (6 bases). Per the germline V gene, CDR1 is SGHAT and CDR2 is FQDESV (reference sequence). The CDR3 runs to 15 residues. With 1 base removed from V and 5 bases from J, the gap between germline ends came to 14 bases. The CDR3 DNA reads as TGTGCCAGCAGCTTAGTCGGGACTCGACATGAGACCCAGTACTTC. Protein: CASSLVGTRHETQYF.

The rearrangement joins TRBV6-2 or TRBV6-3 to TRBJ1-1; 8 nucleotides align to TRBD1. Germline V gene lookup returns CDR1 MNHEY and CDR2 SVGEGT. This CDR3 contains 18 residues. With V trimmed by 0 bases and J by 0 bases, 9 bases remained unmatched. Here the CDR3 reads CASSYSSQGAVLNTEAFF. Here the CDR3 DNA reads TGTGCCAGCAGTTACTCGAGCCAGGGGGCAGTTTTGAACACTGAAGCTTTCTTT.

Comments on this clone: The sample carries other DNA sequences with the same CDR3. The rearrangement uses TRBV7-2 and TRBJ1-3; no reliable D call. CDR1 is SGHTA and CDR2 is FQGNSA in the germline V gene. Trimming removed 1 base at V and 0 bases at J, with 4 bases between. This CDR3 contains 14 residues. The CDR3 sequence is CASSLDSSGNTIYF. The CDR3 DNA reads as TGTGCCAGCAGCTTAGATAGCTCTGGAAACACCATATATTTT.

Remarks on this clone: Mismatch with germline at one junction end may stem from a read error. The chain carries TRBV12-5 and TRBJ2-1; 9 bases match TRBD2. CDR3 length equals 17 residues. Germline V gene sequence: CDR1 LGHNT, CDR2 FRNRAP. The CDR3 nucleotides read TGTGCTAGTGGTTTCCCCCCCCGTGATAGCGGGAGAAATGCGCAGTTCTTC. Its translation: CASGFPPRDSGRNAQFF. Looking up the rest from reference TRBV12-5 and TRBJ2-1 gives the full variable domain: DARVTQTPRHKVTEMGQEVTMRCQPILGHNTVFWYRQTMMQGLELLAYFRNRAPLDDSGMPKDRFSAEMPDATLATLKIQPSEPRDSAVYFCASGFPPRDSGRNAQFFGPGTRLTVL.

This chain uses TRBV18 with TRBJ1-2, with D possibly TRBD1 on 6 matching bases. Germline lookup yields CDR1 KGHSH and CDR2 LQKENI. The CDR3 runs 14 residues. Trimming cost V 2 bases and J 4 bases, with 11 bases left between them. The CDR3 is CASSPSGESYGYTF. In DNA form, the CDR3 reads TGTGCCAGCTCACCATCAGGGGAGTCCTATGGCTACACCTTC.

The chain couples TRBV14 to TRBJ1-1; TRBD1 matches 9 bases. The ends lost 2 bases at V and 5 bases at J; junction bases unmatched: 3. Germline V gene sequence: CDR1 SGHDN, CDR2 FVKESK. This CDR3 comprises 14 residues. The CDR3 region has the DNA TGTGCCAGCAGCCAAAAACAGGGGGCGACTGAAGCTTTCTTT. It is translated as CASSQKQGATEAFF.

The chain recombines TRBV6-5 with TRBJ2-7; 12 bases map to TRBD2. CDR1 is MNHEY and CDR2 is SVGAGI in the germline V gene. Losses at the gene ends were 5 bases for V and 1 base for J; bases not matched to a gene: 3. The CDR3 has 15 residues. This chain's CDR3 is CASSTTSGGSYEQYF. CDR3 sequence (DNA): TGTGCCAGCAGTACGACTAGCGGGGGATCCTACGAGCAGTACTTC.

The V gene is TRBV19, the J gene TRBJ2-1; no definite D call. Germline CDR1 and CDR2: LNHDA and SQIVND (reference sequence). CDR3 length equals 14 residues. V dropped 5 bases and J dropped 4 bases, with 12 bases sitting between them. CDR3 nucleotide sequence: TGTGCCAGTAGTTTGGGCCCGCAATACAATGAGCAGTTCTTC. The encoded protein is CASSLGPQYNEQFF.

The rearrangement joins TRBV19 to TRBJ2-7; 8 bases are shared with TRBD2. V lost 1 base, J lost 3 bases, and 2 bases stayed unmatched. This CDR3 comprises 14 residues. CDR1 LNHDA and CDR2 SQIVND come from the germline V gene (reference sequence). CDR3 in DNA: TGTGCCAGTAGTATAGTTGGGACTAGCTACGAGCAGTACTTC. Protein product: CASSIVGTSYEQYF.

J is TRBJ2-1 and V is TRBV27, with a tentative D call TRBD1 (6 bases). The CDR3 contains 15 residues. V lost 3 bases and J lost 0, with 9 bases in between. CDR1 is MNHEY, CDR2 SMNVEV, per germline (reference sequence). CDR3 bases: TGTGCCAGCAGTTTCGACAGGAGCTCCTACAATGAGCAGTTCTTC. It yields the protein CASSFDRSSYNEQFF.

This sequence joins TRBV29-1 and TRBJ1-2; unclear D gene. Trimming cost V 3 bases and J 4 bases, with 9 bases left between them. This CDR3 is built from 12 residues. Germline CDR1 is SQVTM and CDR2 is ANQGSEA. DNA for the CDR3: TGCAGCGTTGATACAGCCATCTATGGCTACACCTTC. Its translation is CSVDTAIYGYTF.

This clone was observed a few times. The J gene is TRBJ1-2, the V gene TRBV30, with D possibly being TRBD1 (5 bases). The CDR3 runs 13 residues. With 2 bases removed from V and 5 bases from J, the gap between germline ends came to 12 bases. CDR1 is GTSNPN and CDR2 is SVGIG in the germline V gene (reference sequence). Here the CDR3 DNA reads TGTGCCTGGAGTTCGGACAAAACGTATGGCTACACCTTC. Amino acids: CAWSSDKTYGYTF. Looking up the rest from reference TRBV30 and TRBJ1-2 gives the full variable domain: SQTIHQWPATLVQPVGSPLSLECTVEGTSNPNLYWYRQAAGRGLQLLFYSVGIGQISSEVPQNLSASRPQDRQFILSSKKLLLSDSGFYLCAWSSDKTYGYTFGSGTRLTVV.

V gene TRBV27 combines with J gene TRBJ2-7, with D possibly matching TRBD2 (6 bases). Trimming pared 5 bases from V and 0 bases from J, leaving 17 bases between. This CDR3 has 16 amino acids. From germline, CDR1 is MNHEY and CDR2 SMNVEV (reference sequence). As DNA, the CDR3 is TGTGCCAGCAGTCCGATCGGCAGGACTAACTCCTACGAGCAGTACTTC. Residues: CASSPIGRTNSYEQYF.

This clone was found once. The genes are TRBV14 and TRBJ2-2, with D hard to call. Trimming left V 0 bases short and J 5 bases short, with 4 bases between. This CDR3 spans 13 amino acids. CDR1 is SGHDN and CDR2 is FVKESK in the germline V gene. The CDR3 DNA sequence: TGTGCCAGCAGCCAAGACTTAACCGGGGAGCTGTTTTTT. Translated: CASSQDLTGELFF.

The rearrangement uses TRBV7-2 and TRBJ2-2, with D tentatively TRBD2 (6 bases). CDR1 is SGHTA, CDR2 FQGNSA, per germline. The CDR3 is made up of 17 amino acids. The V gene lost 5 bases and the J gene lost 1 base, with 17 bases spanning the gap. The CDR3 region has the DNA TGTGCCAGCAGCCTTAAAAGCGGGCCTTTGAACACCGGGGAGCTGTTTTTT. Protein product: CASSLKSGPLNTGELFF.

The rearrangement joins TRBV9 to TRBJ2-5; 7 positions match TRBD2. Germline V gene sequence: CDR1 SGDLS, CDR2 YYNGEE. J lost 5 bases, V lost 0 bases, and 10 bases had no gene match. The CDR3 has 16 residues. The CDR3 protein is CASSVGGRGIGETQYF. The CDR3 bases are TGTGCCAGCAGCGTAGGAGGGCGGGGGATTGGGGAGACCCAGTACTTC. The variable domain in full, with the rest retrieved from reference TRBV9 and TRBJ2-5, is DSGVTQTPKHLITATGQRVTLRCSPRSGDLSVYWYQQSLDQGLQFLIQYYNGEERAKGNILERFSAQQFPDLHSELNLSSLELGDSALYFCASSVGGRGIGETQYFGPGTRLLVL.

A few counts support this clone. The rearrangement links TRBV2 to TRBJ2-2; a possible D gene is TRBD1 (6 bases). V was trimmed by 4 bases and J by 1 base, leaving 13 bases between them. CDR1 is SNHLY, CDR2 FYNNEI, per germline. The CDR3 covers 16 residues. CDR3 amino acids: CASSVSGTLNTGELFF. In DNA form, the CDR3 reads TGTGCCAGCAGTGTGAGTGGGACACTGAACACCGGGGAGCTGTTTTTT. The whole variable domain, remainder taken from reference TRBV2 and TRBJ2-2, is EPEVTQTPSHQVTQMGQEVILRCVPISNHLYFYWYRQILGQKVEFLVSFYNNEISEKSEIFDDQFSVERPDGSNFTLKIRSTKLEDSAMYFCASSVSGTLNTGELFFGEGSRLTVL.

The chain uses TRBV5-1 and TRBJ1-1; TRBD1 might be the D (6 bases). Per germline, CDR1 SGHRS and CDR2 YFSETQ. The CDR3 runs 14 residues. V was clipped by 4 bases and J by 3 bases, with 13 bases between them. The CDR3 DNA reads TGCGCCAGCAGCCCCGAGGACAGATACACTGAAGCTTTCTTT. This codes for CASSPEDRYTEAFF.

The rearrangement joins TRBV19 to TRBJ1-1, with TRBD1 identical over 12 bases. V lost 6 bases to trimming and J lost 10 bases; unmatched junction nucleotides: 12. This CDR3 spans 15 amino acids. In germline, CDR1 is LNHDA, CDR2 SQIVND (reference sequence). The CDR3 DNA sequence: TGTGCCAGTAGCGTCCGGGACAGGGGGCACCGAGGAGCTTTCTTT. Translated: CASSVRDRGHRGAFF.

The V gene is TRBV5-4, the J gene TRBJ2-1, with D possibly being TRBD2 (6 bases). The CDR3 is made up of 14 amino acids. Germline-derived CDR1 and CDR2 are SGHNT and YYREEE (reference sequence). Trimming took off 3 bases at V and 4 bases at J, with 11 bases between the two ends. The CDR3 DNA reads TGTGCCAGCAGCTCACCCGGGACTTACAATGAGCAGTTCTTC. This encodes CASSSPGTYNEQFF.

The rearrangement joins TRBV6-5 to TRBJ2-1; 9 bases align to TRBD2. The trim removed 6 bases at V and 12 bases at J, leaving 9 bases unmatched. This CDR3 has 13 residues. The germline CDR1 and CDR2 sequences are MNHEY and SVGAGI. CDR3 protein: CASRTPGGRGQFF. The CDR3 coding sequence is TGTGCCAGCAGGACCCCTGGCGGGAGGGGGCAGTTCTTC.

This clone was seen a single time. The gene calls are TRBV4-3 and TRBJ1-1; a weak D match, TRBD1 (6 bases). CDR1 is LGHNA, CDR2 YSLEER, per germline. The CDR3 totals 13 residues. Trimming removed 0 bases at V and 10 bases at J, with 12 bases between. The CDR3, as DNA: TGCGCCAGCAGCCAAGAACGGGGAGGGGGAGCTTTCTTT. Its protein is CASSQERGGGAFF.

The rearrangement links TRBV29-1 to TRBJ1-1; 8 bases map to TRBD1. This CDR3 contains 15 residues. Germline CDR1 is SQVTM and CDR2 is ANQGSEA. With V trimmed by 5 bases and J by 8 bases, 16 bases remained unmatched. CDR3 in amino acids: CSVRSGTGNLGEAFF. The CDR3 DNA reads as TGCAGCGTTCGAAGCGGGACAGGCAATTTGGGCGAAGCTTTCTTT.